The 15 T cell receptor beta chains below were found in one sample sequenced in a study of shared clonotypes between healthy human individuals. The repertoire was sequenced with immunoSEQ multiplex PCR; TCRdb's copy has only in-frame clones and lacks some. In the table there are nearly 500,000 clones, about 79% of which are singletons. What was sequenced was PBMCs. The receptor set was obtained from a woman between 40 and 50 years old in good health. Some clones in this sample may be carry-over from other donors' samples.

This clone was seen only a few times. The chain employs TRBV4-2 and TRBJ1-2, with no clear D. Trimming took off 0 bases at V and 4 bases at J, with 12 bases between the two ends. Germline V gives CDR1 LGHNA, CDR2 YNFKEQ. The CDR3 sequence is 15 residues long. CDR3 in amino acids: CASSQDGGWSYGYTF. The CDR3 DNA follows: TGTGCCAGCAGCCAAGATGGTGGCTGGAGCTATGGCTACACCTTC.

The chain uses TRBV5-3 and TRBJ1-4; 7 bases match TRBD1. TRBV5-3 is given ORF status, its function remaining uncertain. V shed 5 bases, J shed 5 bases, and the junction held 15 bases outside the gene matches. The CDR3 runs 17 residues. The CDR3 here is CARREGQPAGPNEKLFF. The CDR3 coding sequence is TGTGCCAGAAGGGAGGGACAGCCCGCGGGCCCAAATGAAAAACTGTTTTTT.

About this clone itself: Other DNA sequences of this sample code for an identical CDR3. This chain uses TRBV2 with TRBJ2-7; the match to TRBD1 covers 12 bases. V trimming: 9 bases; J trimming: 6 bases; junction bases outside the gene matches: 6. Germline CDR1 SNHLY, CDR2 FYNNEI. This CDR3 region has 13 residues. The CDR3 protein is CASNRDRGLEQYF. The DNA of the CDR3 is TGTGCCAGTAACCGGGACAGGGGGCTCGAGCAGTACTTC.

This chain links TRBV30 with TRBJ2-7; 11 nucleotides agree with TRBD1. V was clipped by 4 bases and J by 4 bases; unmatched bases: 9. CDR3 length equals 15 residues. The germline V gene has CDR1 GTSNPN and CDR2 SVGIG (reference sequence). The CDR3 region has the DNA TGTGCCTGGAACGCCTTGGGGACAGGGGGATACGAGCAGTACTTC. Translating it yields CAWNALGTGGYEQYF.

Comment on this clone: A clone one base away is much larger, so this may be a read error. This chain joins TRBV30 and TRBJ1-4; D is ambiguous. The germline gives CDR1 GTSNPN, CDR2 SVGIG (reference sequence). The CDR3 length is 12 residues. V lost 1 base, J lost 8 bases, and 8 bases lay in between. The CDR3 protein is CAWSAPREKLFF. DNA of the CDR3: TGTGCCTGGAGTGCCCCTCGGGAAAAACTGTTTTTT.

Concerning this clone: Germline is not matched at one junction end, which may reflect a read error. This chain links TRBV28 with TRBJ1-5; TRBD1 aligns across 7 bases. The CDR3 covers 14 residues. The germline V gene encodes CDR1 MDHEN and CDR2 SYDVKM. The CDR3 nucleotides read TGTGCCAGCACAATGGTAGGGGGCGATCAGCCCCGGCATTTT. Translated, it gives CASTMVGGDQPRHF. Variable domain in full (rest from reference TRBV28 and TRBJ1-5): DVKVTQSSRYLVKRTGEKVFLECVQDMDHENMFWYRQDPGLGLRLIYFSYDVKMKEKGDIPEGYSVSREKKERFSLILESASTNQTSMYLCASTMVGGDQPRHFGDGTRLSIL.

A word on this clone: An end of the junction differs from the germline gene, which may be a read error. The genes are TRBV6-1 and TRBJ2-1; a weak D match, TRBD1 (5 bases). CDR1 MNHNS and CDR2 SASEGT come from the germline V gene. CDR3 size: 15 residues. The CDR3 loop is CASSLADSSYDEQFF. As DNA, the CDR3 is TGTGCCAGCAGTTTAGCAGACAGCTCCTACGATGAGCAGTTCTTC.

This clone appeared once. The chain uses TRBV7-3 and TRBJ2-5; 7 bases are shared with TRBD1. CDR3 size: 14 residues. Per germline, CDR1 SGHTA and CDR2 FQGTGA. Unmatched junction bases numbered 8, after V lost 5 bases and J lost 5 bases. The CDR3 DNA is TGTGCCAGCAGCCAAGGGGGACAGTTGGAGACCCAGTACTTC. Its protein product is CASSQGGQLETQYF.

The V gene is TRBV6-5, the J gene TRBJ1-5; D remains unclear. V was clipped by 6 bases and J by 3 bases, with 15 bases between them. The germline V gene has CDR1 MNHEY and CDR2 SVGAGI. The CDR3 is 15 residues long. The chain's CDR3 is CASSRTGSSNQPQHF. Written as DNA, the CDR3 is TGTGCCAGCAGCCGAACGGGCAGTTCCAATCAGCCCCAGCATTTT.

This sequence joins TRBV27 and TRBJ1-4; tentatively, D is TRBD1 (5 bases). V gave up 7 bases and J gave up 8 bases, with 20 bases separating them. There are 15 residues in the CDR3. The germline gives CDR1 MNHEY, CDR2 SMNVEV (reference sequence). The CDR3 region is CASTYSSGGVEKLFF. The DNA for the CDR3 is TGTGCCAGCACCTATAGCAGCGGGGGGGTCGAAAAACTGTTTTTT.

This clone has a single count. The chain couples TRBV28 to TRBJ2-5, with 7 bases identical to TRBD1. J lost 5 bases, V lost 6 bases, and 9 bases had no gene match. The CDR3 extends over 14 amino acids. Germline values: CDR1 MDHEN, CDR2 SYDVKM. The CDR3 loop is CASRPTTGVETQYF. The CDR3 coding sequence is TGTGCCAGCAGGCCCACTACAGGGGTGGAGACCCAGTACTTC.

This clone was seen a handful of times. This chain connects TRBV4-1 to TRBJ1-4; TRBD1 is a possible D gene (5 bases). Per the germline V gene, CDR1 is MGHRA and CDR2 is YSYEKL. The CDR3 has 15 amino acids. The V gene lost 5 bases and the J gene lost 4 bases, with 14 bases spanning the gap. This CDR3 is CASSGVGVVNEKLFF. CDR3 nucleotide sequence: TGCGCCAGCAGCGGGGTAGGGGTAGTTAATGAAAAACTGTTTTTT.

Only a few counts were recorded for this clone. The rearrangement links TRBV25-1 to TRBJ1-1; D call uncertain. Trimming pared 0 bases from V and 10 bases from J, leaving 9 bases between. Germline V gene lookup returns CDR1 MGHDK and CDR2 SYGVNS. The CDR3 runs 12 residues. The CDR3 is CASSEYYSGAFF. CDR3 in DNA: TGTGCCAGCAGTGAATATTACAGTGGAGCTTTCTTT.

This clone was detected only once. V is TRBV5-4 and J is TRBJ2-7, with D possibly matching TRBD1 (6 bases). Germline CDR1 and CDR2: SGHNT and YYREEE (reference sequence). The CDR3 covers 13 residues. Trimming took 1 base from V and 3 from J, leaving 8 bases between them. CDR3 amino acids: CASSLSQGYEQYF. CDR3 in DNA: TGTGCCAGCAGCTTGTCACAGGGCTACGAGCAGTACTTC.

The chain combines TRBV27 with TRBJ2-1, with D perhaps being TRBD1 or TRBD2 (5 bases each). Germline lookup yields CDR1 MNHEY and CDR2 SMNVEV (reference sequence). CDR3 length equals 15 residues. V was pared by 6 bases and J by 1 base, with 13 bases between. CDR3 nucleotides: TGTGCCAGCAGCAGAAGGGACGGATCCTACAATGAGCAGTTCTTC. Amino acids: CASSRRDGSYNEQFF.